These T cell receptor beta chains were read from a single sample in a study of blood T cell repertoires in COVID-19. Repertoires were generated with immunoSEQ multiplex PCR, while TCRdb's copy carries only in-frame clones and drops some. This table has about 92,000 clones, around nine tenths appearing once. The sequencing sample was made of peripheral blood. The receptors come from a woman aged 60 to 75 with COVID-19, enrolled during active disease. Each CDR3 is given with its conserved first and last residue. Fields, in order: CDR3 protein, CDR3 DNA, V gene, clone size, J gene, D gene. A D gene is named only where the DNA matches it firmly. Clone size is not always given. Where it is, it says once, few, many or a class for expanded clones.

cdr3_aa: CASKRTFEQEKLFF
cdr3_nt: TGTGCCAGCAAACGGACATTTGAACAGGAAAAACTGTTTTTT
v_call: TRBV3-1/TRBV3-2
clone_size: .
j_call: TRBJ1-4
d_call: .

cdr3_aa: CASSYEGASKLFF
cdr3_nt: TGTGCCAGCAGTTACGAAGGGGCCTCAAAACTGTTTTTT
v_call: TRBV6-5
clone_size: .
j_call: TRBJ1-4
d_call: .

cdr3_aa: CASSQSGGALYEQHF
cdr3_nt: TGTGCCAGCAGCCAAAGCGGGGGGGCCCTCTACGAGCAGCACTTC
v_call: TRBV6-5
clone_size: .
j_call: TRBJ2-7
d_call: TRBD2

cdr3_aa: CASSGQISAEAFF
cdr3_nt: TGTGCCAGCAGTGGACAGATATCCGCTGAAGCTTTCTTT
v_call: TRBV6-6
clone_size: .
j_call: TRBJ1-1
d_call: .

cdr3_aa: CAWMGTDNSPLHF
cdr3_nt: TGTGCCTGGATGGGGACAGATAATTCACCCCTCCACTTT
v_call: TRBV30
clone_size: few
j_call: TRBJ1-6
d_call: TRBD1

cdr3_aa: CASSPNPRQDYGYTF
cdr3_nt: TGTGCCAGCTCACCAAATCCCAGACAAGACTATGGCTACACCTTC
v_call: TRBV18
clone_size: .
j_call: TRBJ1-2
d_call: .

cdr3_aa: CASSWEQGPYEQYF
cdr3_nt: TGTGCCAGCAGCTGGGAACAGGGTCCCTACGAGCAGTACTTC
v_call: TRBV5-6
clone_size: few
j_call: TRBJ2-7
d_call: .

cdr3_aa: CASSEGQMNYGYTF
cdr3_nt: TGTGCCAGCTCAGAGGGACAGATGAACTATGGCTACACCTTC
v_call: TRBV18
clone_size: once
j_call: TRBJ1-2
d_call: TRBD1

cdr3_aa: CASSFSLKRTDYNEQFF
cdr3_nt: TGTGCCAGCAGTTTTTCTCTAAAGCGGACAGACTACAATGAGCAGTTCTTC
v_call: TRBV7-2
clone_size: .
j_call: TRBJ2-1
d_call: .

cdr3_aa: CASNREAARKGNQPQHF
cdr3_nt: TGCGCCAGCAACCGAGAGGCCGCCCGAAAAGGCAATCAGCCCCAGCATTTT
v_call: TRBV10-1
clone_size: many
j_call: TRBJ1-5
d_call: .

cdr3_aa: CSVQDRGGTEAFF
cdr3_nt: TGCAGCGTGCAGGACAGGGGAGGCACTGAAGCTTTCTTT
v_call: TRBV29-1
clone_size: medium-sized
j_call: TRBJ1-1
d_call: TRBD1

cdr3_aa: CASSLYSSPYNSPLHF
cdr3_nt: TGTGCCAGCAGCTTATATTCCAGTCCTTATAATTCACCCCTCCACTTT
v_call: TRBV7-8
clone_size: .
j_call: TRBJ1-6
d_call: .

cdr3_aa: CASSLASQGRSPLHF
cdr3_nt: TGCGCCAGCAGCTTGGCCTCCCAGGGGCGTTCACCCCTCCACTTT
v_call: TRBV5-1
clone_size: .
j_call: TRBJ1-6
d_call: .

cdr3_aa: CATSTSGQGNYGYTF
cdr3_nt: TGTGCCACTAGTACGTCGGGACAGGGAAACTATGGCTACACCTTC
v_call: TRBV24-1
clone_size: .
j_call: TRBJ1-2
d_call: TRBD1

cdr3_aa: CSASGGGTRNTEAFF
cdr3_nt: TGCAGTGCTAGTGGGGGGGGCACTAGGAACACTGAAGCTTTCTTT
v_call: TRBV20-1
clone_size: .
j_call: TRBJ1-1
d_call: .

cdr3_aa: CASSPPRDFTYEQYF
cdr3_nt: TGTGCCAGCAGCCCGCCTAGGGACTTTACCTACGAGCAGTACTTC
v_call: TRBV5-4
clone_size: .
j_call: TRBJ2-7
d_call: .

cdr3_aa: CASSTGGLDTEAFF
cdr3_nt: TGTGCCAGCAGTACAGGGGGTTTGGACACTGAAGCTTTCTTT
v_call: TRBV28
clone_size: .
j_call: TRBJ1-1
d_call: TRBD1

cdr3_aa: CASSQAGVPSPLHF
cdr3_nt: TGTGCCAGCAGCCAAGCGGGGGTTCCTTCACCCCTCCACTTT
v_call: TRBV3-1/TRBV3-2
clone_size: .
j_call: TRBJ1-6
d_call: .

cdr3_aa: CASSMGGTNGANVLTF
cdr3_nt: TGTGCCAGTAGTATGGGGGGGACAAATGGGGCCAACGTCCTGACTTTC
v_call: TRBV19
clone_size: .
j_call: TRBJ2-6
d_call: .

cdr3_aa: CASTLSGGGKLFF
cdr3_nt: TGTGCCAGCACCTTAAGCGGGGGAGGAAAACTGTTTTTT
v_call: TRBV2
clone_size: .
j_call: TRBJ1-4
d_call: .

cdr3_aa: CASSGGLAGLNEQFF
cdr3_nt: TGTGCCAGCAGTGGGGGGCTAGCGGGGTTGAATGAGCAGTTCTTC
v_call: TRBV2
clone_size: .
j_call: TRBJ2-1
d_call: TRBD2

cdr3_aa: CASSIPLAGGITGELFF
cdr3_nt: TGTGCCAGTAGTATCCCACTAGCGGGGGGGATCACCGGGGAGCTGTTTTTT
v_call: TRBV19
clone_size: .
j_call: TRBJ2-2
d_call: TRBD2

cdr3_aa: CASSWGDSQETQYF
cdr3_nt: TGCGCCAGCAGCTGGGGGGACAGCCAAGAGACCCAGTACTTC
v_call: TRBV5-1
clone_size: .
j_call: TRBJ2-5
d_call: .

cdr3_aa: CASKQVTTEAFF
cdr3_nt: TGTGCCAGCAAACAGGTCACCACTGAAGCTTTCTTT
v_call: TRBV9
clone_size: .
j_call: TRBJ1-1
d_call: .

cdr3_aa: CALAEYNEQFF
cdr3_nt: TGTGCCCTAGCGGAATACAATGAGCAGTTCTTC
v_call: TRBV30
clone_size: .
j_call: TRBJ2-1
d_call: TRBD2

cdr3_aa: CSVARGYDEQYF
cdr3_nt: TGCAGCGTTGCCAGGGGGTACGACGAGCAGTACTTC
v_call: TRBV29-1
clone_size: once
j_call: TRBJ2-7
d_call: TRBD1

cdr3_aa: CASSEGRQGPYTF
cdr3_nt: TGCGCCAGCAGTGAGGGGCGACAGGGCCCCTACACCTTC
v_call: TRBV10-2
clone_size: few
j_call: TRBJ1-2
d_call: TRBD1

cdr3_aa: CASSLAQGRDTIYF
cdr3_nt: TGCGCCAGCAGCTTGGCGCAGGGCCGGGACACCATATATTTT
v_call: TRBV5-1
clone_size: .
j_call: TRBJ1-3
d_call: .

cdr3_aa: CASSLVTNSNQPQHF
cdr3_nt: TGTGCCAGCAGCTTAGTGACAAATAGCAATCAGCCCCAGCATTTT
v_call: TRBV7-2
clone_size: .
j_call: TRBJ1-5
d_call: .

cdr3_aa: CASSPPARSNTEAFF
cdr3_nt: TGTGCCAGCTCACCACCGGCGAGGTCGAACACTGAAGCTTTCTTT
v_call: TRBV18
clone_size: once
j_call: TRBJ1-1
d_call: .

cdr3_aa: CASSDAGALFGNTIYF
cdr3_nt: TGTGCCAGCAGTGACGCGGGGGCTCTGTTTGGAAACACCATATATTTT
v_call: TRBV25-1
clone_size: .
j_call: TRBJ1-3
d_call: .

cdr3_aa: CASRTGPNQPQHF
cdr3_nt: TGTGCCAGTCGGACAGGCCCCAATCAGCCCCAGCATTTT
v_call: TRBV28
clone_size: .
j_call: TRBJ1-5
d_call: TRBD1

cdr3_aa: CASSQTSGGNYGYTF
cdr3_nt: TGCGCCAGCAGCCAAACATCGGGGGGGAACTATGGCTACACCTTC
v_call: TRBV4-1
clone_size: .
j_call: TRBJ1-2
d_call: .

cdr3_aa: CASSAQGGNTEAFF
cdr3_nt: TGTGCCAGCAGCGCACAGGGGGGGAACACTGAAGCTTTCTTT
v_call: TRBV4-2
clone_size: few
j_call: TRBJ1-1
d_call: TRBD1

cdr3_aa: CASSQGGLGQPQHF
cdr3_nt: TGTGCCAGCAGCCAAGGAGGGCTGGGTCAGCCCCAGCATTTT
v_call: TRBV3-1/TRBV3-2
clone_size: .
j_call: TRBJ1-5
d_call: .

cdr3_aa: CASSQVPGGSYEQYF
cdr3_nt: TGTGCCAGCAGCCAAGTTCCCGGGGGCTCCTACGAGCAGTACTTC
v_call: TRBV4-2
clone_size: .
j_call: TRBJ2-7
d_call: .

cdr3_aa: CASRDPTGTALGYTF
cdr3_nt: TGTGCCAGTAGGGATCCGACCGGGACAGCACTTGGCTACACCTTC
v_call: TRBV19
clone_size: .
j_call: TRBJ1-2
d_call: TRBD1

cdr3_aa: CASSYSAGVGGQPQHF
cdr3_nt: TGTGCCAGCAGTTATTCCGCAGGGGTCGGCGGTCAGCCCCAGCATTTT
v_call: TRBV6-5
clone_size: .
j_call: TRBJ1-5
d_call: .

cdr3_aa: CATQMFGELFF
cdr3_nt: TGTGCCACCCAAATGTTCGGGGAGCTGTTTTTT
v_call: TRBV28
clone_size: .
j_call: TRBJ2-2
d_call: .

cdr3_aa: CASSHTLTGLANSPLHF
cdr3_nt: TGTGCCAGCAGCCATACATTAACGGGCCTAGCCAATTCACCCCTCCACTTT
v_call: TRBV5-8
clone_size: .
j_call: TRBJ1-6
d_call: .

cdr3_aa: CASSVGLASTDTQYF
cdr3_nt: TGTGCCAGCAGTGTCGGACTCGCTAGCACAGATACGCAGTATTTT
v_call: TRBV25-1
clone_size: .
j_call: TRBJ2-3
d_call: .

cdr3_aa: CASSRITGGTEAFF
cdr3_nt: TGTGCCAGTAGTAGAATAACAGGGGGGACTGAAGCTTTCTTT
v_call: TRBV19
clone_size: .
j_call: TRBJ1-1
d_call: TRBD1

cdr3_aa: CASSEGLPLGTQYF
cdr3_nt: TGTGCCAGCAGTGAGGGTCTACCTCTAGGGACCCAGTACTTC
v_call: TRBV2
clone_size: .
j_call: TRBJ2-5
d_call: .

cdr3_aa: CASSVAGMGQETQYF
cdr3_nt: TGTGCCAGCAGCGTTGCAGGGATGGGCCAAGAGACCCAGTACTTC
v_call: TRBV9
clone_size: .
j_call: TRBJ2-5
d_call: .

cdr3_aa: CASSVWTDPGNTIYF
cdr3_nt: TGTGCCAGCAGCGTATGGACAGACCCTGGAAACACCATATATTTT
v_call: TRBV9
clone_size: .
j_call: TRBJ1-3
d_call: .

cdr3_aa: CASSGTGPGGYTF
cdr3_nt: TGTGCCAGCAGCGGAACAGGGCCGGGCGGCTACACCTTC
v_call: TRBV7-2
clone_size: .
j_call: TRBJ1-2
d_call: .

cdr3_aa: CASSRVGASGQETQYF
cdr3_nt: TGTGCCAGCAGTCGGGTAGGGGCTAGCGGACAAGAGACCCAGTACTTC
v_call: TRBV14
clone_size: .
j_call: TRBJ2-5
d_call: TRBD2

cdr3_aa: CASSQEQGFMNTEAFF
cdr3_nt: TGTGCCAGCAGCCAAGAGCAGGGATTTATGAACACTGAAGCTTTCTTT
v_call: TRBV3-1/TRBV3-2
clone_size: .
j_call: TRBJ1-1
d_call: .

cdr3_aa: CASSYSGREQYF
cdr3_nt: TGTGCCAGCAGTTACAGCGGGCGGGAGCAGTACTTC
v_call: TRBV6-5
clone_size: .
j_call: TRBJ2-7
d_call: .

cdr3_aa: CASSSGQGLNYGYTF
cdr3_nt: TGCGCCAGCAGCTCCGGACAGGGACTGAACTATGGCTACACCTTC
v_call: TRBV5-1
clone_size: .
j_call: TRBJ1-2
d_call: TRBD1

cdr3_aa: CASSPGLNSYEQYF
cdr3_nt: TGTGCCAGCAGCCCGGGTCTCAACTCCTACGAGCAGTACTTC
v_call: TRBV7-8
clone_size: .
j_call: TRBJ2-7
d_call: .

cdr3_aa: CASSPKRGATSPYNEQFF
cdr3_nt: TGTGCCAGCAGCCCAAAGCGGGGGGCCACTAGCCCCTACAATGAGCAGTTCTTC
v_call: TRBV7-8
clone_size: .
j_call: TRBJ2-1
d_call: TRBD2